This T cell receptor beta chain was found in a study of cytomegalovirus exposure and HLA in healthy donors. This PCR relied on a set of 60 Vbeta primers and 13 Jbeta primers. TCRdb's copy holds only in-frame clones and misses some; the assay was immunoSEQ multiplex PCR. In the table there are more than 110,000 clones, approximately 80% of which are singletons. Study-wide points: Across donors, sequencing depth was assumed by presence/absence analyses to be roughly uniform.

To note about this clone: The antigen is not known.

The CDR3 has 13 amino acids. Trimming shortened V by 4 bases and J by 5 bases, and 11 bases separated the two germline ends. Per the germline V gene, CDR1 is SQVTM and CDR2 is ANQGSEA. This sequence was found in a male donor in good health and CMV-seronegative. Sequenced: PBMCs. The chain combines TRBV29-1 with TRBJ2-2; D ambiguous. In DNA, the CDR3 is TGCAGCGTTGTCGGTCCGGAGACCGGGGAGCTGTTTTTT. Translation gives CSVVGPETGELFF.